Following are 12 T cell receptor beta chains from one sample sequenced in a study of CD8+CD57+ T cells in acquired aplastic anemia. Researchers used genomic DNA as the template to profile TCR beta VDJ and CDR3. Using its own MiXCR run on the reads, TCRdb lists one record per CDR3 protein. The data contain some 160,000 distinct CDR3 sequences, roughly 50% of them singletons. Sequencing was done on patients that had shown CD8+CD57+ cell expansion by flow cytometry. Sequenced: sorted CD4+, CD8+, or CD8+CD57+ T cells (not recorded which) from PBMCs. The receptors were sampled from a human donor with aplastic anemia.

V gene TRBV7-9 combines with J gene TRBJ1-3; a weak D match, TRBD1 (5 bases). V was shortened by 4 bases and J by 0 bases, with 7 bases between the two germline ends. Per the germline V gene, CDR1 is SEHNR and CDR2 is FQNEAQ (reference sequence). The CDR3 is 14 amino acids. CDR3 protein: CASSWDFSGNTIYF. In DNA form, the CDR3 reads TGTGCCAGCAGCTGGGACTTCTCTGGAAACACCATATATTTT.

The chain recombines TRBV24-1 with TRBJ2-3, with D possibly called TRBD1 or TRBD2 (5 bases each). This CDR3 region has 16 residues. CDR1 and CDR2 from the germline V gene are KGHDR and SFDVKD. V was cut by 3 bases and J by 0 bases, with 12 bases left in between. The CDR3 spells CATSDPGTISTDTQYF. Here the CDR3 DNA reads TGTGCCACCAGTGATCCCGGGACGATCAGCACAGATACGCAGTATTTT.

As DNA, the CDR3 is TGTGCCATCACAGCCGGGACCAATAAGGAGACCCAGTACTTC. Its protein is CAITAGTNKETQYF. The V gene is TRBV6-1, the J gene TRBJ2-5; tentatively, D is TRBD1 or TRBD2 (5 bases each). The CDR3 is made up of 14 amino acids. V was cut by 10 bases and J by 5 bases, with 20 bases left in between. Germline loops: CDR1 MNHNS, CDR2 SASEGT.

This clonotype was seen at least ten times. The chain employs TRBV5-1 and TRBJ2-7; D possibly corresponds to TRBD2 (7 bases). Germline V gene sequence: CDR1 SGHRS, CDR2 YFSETQ. This CDR3 contains 13 residues. V dropped 0 bases and J dropped 4 bases, with 8 bases sitting between them. CDR3 residues: CASSLEGGYEQYF. CDR3 coding DNA: TGCGCCAGCAGCTTGGAGGGGGGGTACGAGCAGTACTTC.

This clonotype was counted ten times or more. The chain combines TRBV7-9 with TRBJ2-3; a weak D match, TRBD1 (6 bases). V shed 5 bases and J shed 5 bases, with 14 bases lying between them. The CDR3 has 14 residues. Germline CDR1 is SEHNR and CDR2 is FQNEAQ (reference sequence). CDR3 sequence: CASSPGRGGDTQYF. The CDR3 nucleotides read TGTGCCAGCAGCCCTGGCAGGGGTGGAGATACGCAGTATTTT.

This clonotype is a singleton in its sample. The chain has TRBV2 and TRBJ2-7; D gene ambiguous. This CDR3 has 10 residues. V was cut by 4 bases and J by 7 bases, with 5 bases left in between. Germline CDR1 SNHLY, CDR2 FYNNEI. CDR3 sequence: CASSGKEQYF. CDR3 sequence (DNA): TGTGCCAGCAGTGGTAAAGAGCAGTACTTC.

The chain combines TRBV12-3 or TRBV12-4 with TRBJ1-1; 7 nucleotides agree with TRBD1. The CDR3 length is 11 residues. The trim removed 6 bases at V and 12 bases at J, leaving 7 bases unmatched. The CDR3 DNA reads TGTGCCAGCAGCCTACAGGGGATAACTTTCTTT. Its translation is CASSLQGITFF.

This clonotype was recorded a few times. This chain links TRBV27 with TRBJ2-1; TRBD2 might be the D (5 bases). Germline V gives CDR1 MNHEY, CDR2 SMNVEV (reference sequence). V was clipped by 6 bases and J by 0 bases, with 9 bases between them. This CDR3 region has 14 residues. CDR3 region: CASSHRGSYNEQFF. CDR3 nucleotide sequence: TGTGCCAGCAGCCACCGGGGCTCCTACAATGAGCAGTTCTTC.

The V and J genes are TRBV9 and TRBJ2-7, with D unresolved. The J call is doubtful: the DNA matches TRBJ2-1 better. This CDR3 region has 12 residues. In germline, CDR1 is SGDLS, CDR2 YYNGEE. Here the CDR3 reads CASSPLGNEQFF. CDR3 DNA: TGTGCCAGCAGTCCCCTTGGGAATGAGCAGTTCTTC.

This chain joins TRBV10-3 and TRBJ2-7; D is possibly TRBD1 (6 bases). Germline assignment: CDR1 ENHRY and CDR2 SYGVKD. V lost 2 bases and J lost 6, with 8 bases in between. The CDR3 loop spans 12 amino acids. CDR3 residues: CAISETGIEQYF. In DNA form, the CDR3 reads TGTGCCATCAGTGAGACAGGGATCGAGCAGTACTTC.

The gene calls are TRBV5-6 and TRBJ2-7; 9 nucleotides match TRBD2. V lost 5 bases to trimming and J lost 4 bases; unmatched junction nucleotides: 7. This CDR3 is built from 14 residues. Per the germline V gene, CDR1 is SGHDT and CDR2 is YYEEEE. DNA for the CDR3: TGTGCCAGCAGTATCGGGACTAGCCCGTACGAGCAGTACTTC. Translating gives CASSIGTSPYEQYF.

This clonotype was seen a few times. A read error is possible here, since a much larger clone lies one base away. The gene calls are TRBV24-1 and TRBJ2-1, with 7 positions matching TRBD1. The V segment lost 1 base and the J segment 9 bases; nucleotides outside the gene matches: 5. The CDR3 spans 14 residues. Germline assignment: CDR1 KGHDR and CDR2 SFDVKD. This CDR3 reads CATSDFPRGSEQFF. CDR3 coding DNA: TGTGCCACCAGTGATTTTCCCAGGGGGAGTGAGCAGTTCTTC.